The 15 T cell receptor beta chains reported below all come from one sample, sequenced in a study of tumor and adjacent non-tumor tissue in lung cancer. The template was RNA from unsorted bulk tissue. TCRbeta libraries were built with three rounds of nested PCR, modified from ARM-PCR. TCRdb called the multiplex PCR reads again in MiXCR, with one record for every CDR3 protein. The data contain around 200,000 distinct CDR3 sequences, about two thirds of them singletons. Sequencing was done on a sample of lung tumor tissue. Every receptor here comes from a man aged 55 to 70 with non-small cell lung cancer.

Concerning this clonotype itself: The germline gene is not matched at one end of the junction; a read error may be the cause. The rearrangement uses TRBV11-2 and TRBJ2-5; D call uncertain. The germline gives CDR1 SGHAT, CDR2 FQNNGV. This CDR3 comprises 11 residues. CDR3: CAGSWRDTQYF. The CDR3 nucleotides are TGTGCCGGCAGCTGGAGAGATACCCAGTACTTC.

In regard to this clonotype: Sequence at one end of the junction differs from germline and may be a read error. The chain is built from TRBV5-6 and TRBJ2-7; 9 bases align to TRBD2. The CDR3 runs to 15 residues. Per germline, CDR1 SGHDT and CDR2 YYEEEE. This chain's CDR3 is CANSPAISGGYEQYF. DNA of the CDR3: TGTGCCAACAGCCCAGCGATTAGCGGGGGCTACGAGCAATATTTC.

Comment on this clonotype: It may be a read error: a sequence one base away is much more abundant. This chain joins TRBV6-6 and TRBJ2-7; 13 bases are a match to TRBD2. CDR3 length equals 16 residues. CDR1 MNHNY and CDR2 SVGAGI come from the germline V gene (reference sequence). The CDR3 DNA reads as TGTGCCAGCAGACGTACCGGGACTAGCGGGAATTACGAGCAGCACTTC. Translated, it gives CASRRTGTSGNYEQHF.

In the case of this clonotype: It may be a read error: a sequence one base away is much more abundant. The V gene is TRBV24-1, the J gene TRBJ2-2; the match to TRBD1 covers 8 bases. The CDR3 runs to 16 residues. CDR1 and CDR2 from the germline V gene are KGHDR and SFDVKD. Written as DNA, the CDR3 is TGTGCCACCAGTGACACCCAGGGGGCGCGCACCTGGGAGCTGTTTTTT. Amino acid sequence: CATSDTQGARTWELFF.

Of note for this clonotype: At one end, the junction sequence differs from germline, possibly due to a read error. The V gene is TRBV6-5, the J gene TRBJ1-1; the D is unclear. The CDR3 has 14 amino acids. Germline assignment: CDR1 MNHEY and CDR2 SVGAGI. The CDR3 spells CASSYSLANTEDFF. The CDR3 DNA reads as TGTGCGAGCAGTTACTCGCTCGCGAACACTGAAGATTTCTTT.

Turning to this clonotype: It may be a read error: a sequence one base away is much more abundant. DNA of the CDR3: TGTGCCACCATGGGGGGAAGAGTGGGCCCCACGGGTGGCTACACCTTC. It codes for CATMGGRVGPTGGYTF. The genes are TRBV6-5 and TRBJ1-2, with a weak D call TRBD1 (5 bases). V lost 10 bases and J 7 bases, leaving 28 bases between the germline ends. This CDR3 has 16 residues. The V gene's germline CDR1 is MNHEY and CDR2 SVGAGI.

A single count supports this clonotype. One end of the junction does not line up with germline, which may come from a read error. The J gene is TRBJ2-2, the V gene TRBV24-1; 9 bases map to TRBD2. The CDR3 sequence is 17 residues long. Germline assignment: CDR1 KGHDR and CDR2 SFDVKD. CDR3 residues: CVTSRQGSGSGTGELFF. The CDR3, as DNA: TGTGTCACCAGTCGCCAGGGTAGCGGGAGTGGCACCGGGGAGCTGTTTTTT.

A remark on this clonotype: Relative to the germline gene, one junction end is altered; a read error may explain this. The V call is TRBV29-1, the J call TRBJ1-1; D not certain. The CDR3 covers 12 residues. Germline-derived CDR1 and CDR2 are SQVTM and ANQGSEA. The CDR3 nucleotides are TGCAGCGTATCCAGACACAACACTGATGCTTTCTTT. Its protein is CSVSRHNTDAFF.

For the CDR3, the DNA is TGTGCCAGCAATTTTCTAGCGGGGGGCGTTCAGCAGCATTTT. Translation gives CASNFLAGGVQQHF. V gene TRBV11-2 combines with J gene TRBJ2-3, with D perhaps matching TRBD1 (6 bases). The end of the DNA is better explained by TRBJ1-5, so the J call may be wrong. The CDR3 length is 14 residues. The germline V gene encodes CDR1 SGHAT and CDR2 FQNNGV.

Note on this clonotype: The junction differs from germline at one of its ends, possibly a read error. The chain links TRBV11-1 to TRBJ2-3; D gene unclear. Germline loops: CDR1 SGHAT, CDR2 FQDESV (reference sequence). The CDR3 runs to 14 residues. The CDR3 sequence: CASCDRGDTDKQYF. Here the CDR3 DNA reads TGTGCCAGCTGCGACCGCGGAGACACAGATAAGCAGTATTTT. Drawing the rest from reference TRBV11-1 and TRBJ2-3, the complete variable domain is EAEVAQSPRYKITEKSQAVAFWCDPISGHATLYWYRQILGQGPELLVQFQDESVVDDSQLPKDRFSAERLKGVDSTLKIQPAELGDSAMYLCASCDRGDTDKQYFGPGTRLTVL.

The chain couples TRBV6-2 or TRBV6-3 to TRBJ1-5, with D unclear. Trimming cost V 11 bases and J 0 bases, with 17 bases left between them. CDR1 and CDR2 from the germline V gene are MNHEY and SVGEGT. This CDR3 comprises 15 residues. The CDR3 here is CACSYGGYSNQPQHF. The DNA of the CDR3 is TGTGCCTGTAGTTACGGAGGTTATAGCAATCAGCCCCAGCATTTT.

The CDR3 is CSVRADPNTEAFF. Written as DNA, the CDR3 is TGCAGTGTTAGGGCTGATCCTAACACTGAAGCTTTCTTT. The genes are TRBV20-1 and TRBJ1-1, with D hard to call. Germline lookup yields CDR1 DFQATT and CDR2 SNEGSKA (reference sequence). CDR3 length: 13 residues. The V gene lost 7 bases and the J gene lost 2 bases, with 14 bases spanning the gap.

This chain links TRBV29-1 with TRBJ1-1; 8 bases map to TRBD1. The CDR3 consists of 13 residues. Germline V CDR1 and CDR2: SQVTM, ANQGSEA. CDR3 in amino acids: CIGRQGLNTEAFF. The CDR3 bases are TGCATCGGTAGACAGGGGCTCAACACTGAAGCTTTCTTT.

Comments on this clonotype: Lacking the conserved final phenylalanine or tryptophan, this CDR3 likely reflects a read error. No DNA is shown, since the ends of the CDR3 on it are uncertain; the CDR3 is the one TCRdb lists. V and J are TRBV11-2 and TRBJ2-3; TRBD1 is the table's D call and was not checked against the DNA. Inclusive of both ends, the CDR3 amounts to 18 amino acids. The germline gives CDR1 SGHAT, CDR2 FQNNGV. CDR3 protein: CASSLGIHRGRKTDTLYL.

Comment on this clonotype: A much larger clone lies one base from this, so it may be a read error. This rearrangement joins TRBV20-1 to TRBJ2-1; the match to TRBD1 covers 9 bases. V lost 4 bases and J lost 9; bases outside the gene matches: 7. Germline V CDR1 and CDR2: DFQATT, SNEGSKA (reference sequence). The CDR3 is made up of 13 amino acids. CDR3 in amino acids: CSAMGQGGCEQFF. CDR3 nucleotides: TGCAGTGCTATGGGACAGGGCGGGTGTGAGCAGTTCTTC.